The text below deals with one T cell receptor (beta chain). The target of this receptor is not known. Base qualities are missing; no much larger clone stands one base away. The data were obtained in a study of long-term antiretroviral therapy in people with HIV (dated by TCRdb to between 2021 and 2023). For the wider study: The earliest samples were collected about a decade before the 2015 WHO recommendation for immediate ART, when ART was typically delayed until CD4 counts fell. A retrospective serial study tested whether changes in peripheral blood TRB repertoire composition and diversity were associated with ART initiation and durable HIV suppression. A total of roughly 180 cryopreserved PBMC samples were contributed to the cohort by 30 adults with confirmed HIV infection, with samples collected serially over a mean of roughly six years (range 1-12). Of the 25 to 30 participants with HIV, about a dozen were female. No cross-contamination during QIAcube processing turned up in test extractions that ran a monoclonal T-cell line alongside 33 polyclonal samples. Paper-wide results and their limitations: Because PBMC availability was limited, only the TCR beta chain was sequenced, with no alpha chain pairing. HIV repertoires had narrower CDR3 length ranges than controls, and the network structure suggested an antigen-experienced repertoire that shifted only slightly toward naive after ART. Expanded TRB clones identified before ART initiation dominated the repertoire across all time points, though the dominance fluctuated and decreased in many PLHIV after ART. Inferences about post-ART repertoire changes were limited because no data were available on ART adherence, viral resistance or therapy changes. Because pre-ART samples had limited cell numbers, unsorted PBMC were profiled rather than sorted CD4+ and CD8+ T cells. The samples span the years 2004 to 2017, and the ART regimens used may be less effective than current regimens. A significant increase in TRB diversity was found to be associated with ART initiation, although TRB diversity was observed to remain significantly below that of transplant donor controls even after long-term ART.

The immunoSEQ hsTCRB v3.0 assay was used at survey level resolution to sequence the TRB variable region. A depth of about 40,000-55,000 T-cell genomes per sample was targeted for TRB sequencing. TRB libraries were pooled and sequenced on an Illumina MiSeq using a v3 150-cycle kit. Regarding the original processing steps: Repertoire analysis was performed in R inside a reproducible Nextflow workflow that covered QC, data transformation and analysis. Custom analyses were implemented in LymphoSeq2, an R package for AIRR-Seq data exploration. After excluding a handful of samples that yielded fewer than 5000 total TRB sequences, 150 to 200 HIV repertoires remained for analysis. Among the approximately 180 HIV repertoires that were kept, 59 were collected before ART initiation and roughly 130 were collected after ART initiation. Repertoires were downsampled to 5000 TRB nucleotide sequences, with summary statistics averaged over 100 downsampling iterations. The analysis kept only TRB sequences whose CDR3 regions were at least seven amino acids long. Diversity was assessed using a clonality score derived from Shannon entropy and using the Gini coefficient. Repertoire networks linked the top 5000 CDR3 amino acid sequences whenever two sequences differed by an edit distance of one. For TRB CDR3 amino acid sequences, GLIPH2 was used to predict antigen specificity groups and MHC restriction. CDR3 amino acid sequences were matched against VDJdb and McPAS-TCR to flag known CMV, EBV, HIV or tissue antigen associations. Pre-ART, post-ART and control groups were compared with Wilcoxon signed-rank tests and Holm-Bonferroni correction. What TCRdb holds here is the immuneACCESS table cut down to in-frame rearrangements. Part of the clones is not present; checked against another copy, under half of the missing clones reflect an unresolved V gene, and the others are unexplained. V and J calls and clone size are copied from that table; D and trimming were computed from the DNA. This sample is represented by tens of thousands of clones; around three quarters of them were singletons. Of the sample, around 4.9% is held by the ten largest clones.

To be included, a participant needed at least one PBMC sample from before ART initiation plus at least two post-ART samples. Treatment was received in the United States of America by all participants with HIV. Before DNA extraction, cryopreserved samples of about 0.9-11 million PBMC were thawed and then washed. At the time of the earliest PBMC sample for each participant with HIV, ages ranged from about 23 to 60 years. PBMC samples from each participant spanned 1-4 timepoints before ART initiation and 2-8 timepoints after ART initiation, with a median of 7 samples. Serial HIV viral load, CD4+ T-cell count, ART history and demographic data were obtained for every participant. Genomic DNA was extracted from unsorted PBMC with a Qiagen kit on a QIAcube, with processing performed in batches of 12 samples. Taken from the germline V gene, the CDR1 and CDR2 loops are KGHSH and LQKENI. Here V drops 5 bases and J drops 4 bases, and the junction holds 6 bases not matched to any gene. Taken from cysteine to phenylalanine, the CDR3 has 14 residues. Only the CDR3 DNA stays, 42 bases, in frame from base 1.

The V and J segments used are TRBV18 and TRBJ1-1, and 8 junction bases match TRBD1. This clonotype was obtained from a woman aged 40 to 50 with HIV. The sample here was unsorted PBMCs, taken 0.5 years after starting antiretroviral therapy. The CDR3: CASSTGQGGTEAFF. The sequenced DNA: TGTGCCAGCTCAACCGGACAGGGTGGCACTGAAGCTTTCTTT.